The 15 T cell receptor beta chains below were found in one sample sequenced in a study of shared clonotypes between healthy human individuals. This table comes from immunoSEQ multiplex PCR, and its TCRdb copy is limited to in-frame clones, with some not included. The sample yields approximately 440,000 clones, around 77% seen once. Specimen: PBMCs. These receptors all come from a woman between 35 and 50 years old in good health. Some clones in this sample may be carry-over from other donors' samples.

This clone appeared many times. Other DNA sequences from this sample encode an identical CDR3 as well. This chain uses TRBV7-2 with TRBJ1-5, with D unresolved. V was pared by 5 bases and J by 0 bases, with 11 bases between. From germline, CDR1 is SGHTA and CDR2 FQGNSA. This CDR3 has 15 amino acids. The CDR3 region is CASSRLANSNQPQHF. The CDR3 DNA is TGTGCCAGCAGCCGTCTGGCCAATAGCAATCAGCCCCAGCATTTT.

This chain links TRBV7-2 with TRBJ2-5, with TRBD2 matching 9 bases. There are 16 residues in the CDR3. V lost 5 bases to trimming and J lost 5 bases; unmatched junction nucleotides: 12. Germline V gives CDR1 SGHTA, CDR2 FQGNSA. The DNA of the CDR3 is TGTGCCAGCAGCCCTCCGGGACTAGCAGTGCAGGAGACCCAGTACTTC. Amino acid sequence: CASSPPGLAVQETQYF.

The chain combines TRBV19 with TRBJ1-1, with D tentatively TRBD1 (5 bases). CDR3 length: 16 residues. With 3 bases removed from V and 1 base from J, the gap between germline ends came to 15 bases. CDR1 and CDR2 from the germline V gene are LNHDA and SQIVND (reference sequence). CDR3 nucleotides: TGTGCCAGTAGTATTACGGCAGGGCAGTGGAACACTGAAGCTTTCTTT. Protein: CASSITAGQWNTEAFF.

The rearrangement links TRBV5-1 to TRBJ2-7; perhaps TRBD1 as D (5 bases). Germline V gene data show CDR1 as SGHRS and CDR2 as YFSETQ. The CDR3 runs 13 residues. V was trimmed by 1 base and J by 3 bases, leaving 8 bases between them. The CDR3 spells CASSLPGLYEQYF. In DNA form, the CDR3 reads TGCGCCAGCAGCTTGCCAGGGCTCTACGAGCAGTACTTC. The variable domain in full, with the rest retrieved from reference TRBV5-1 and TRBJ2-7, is KAGVTQTPRYLIKTRGQQVTLSCSPISGHRSVSWYQQTPGQGLQFLFEYFSETQRNKGNFPGRFSGRQFSNSRSEMNVSTLELGDSALYLCASSLPGLYEQYFGPGTRLTVT.

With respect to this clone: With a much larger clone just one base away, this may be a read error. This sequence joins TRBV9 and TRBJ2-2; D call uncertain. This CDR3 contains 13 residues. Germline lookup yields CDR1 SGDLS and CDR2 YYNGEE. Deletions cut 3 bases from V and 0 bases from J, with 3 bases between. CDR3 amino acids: CASSGPNTGELFF. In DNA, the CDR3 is TGTGCCAGCAGCGGTCCGAACACCGGGGAGCTGTTTTTT.

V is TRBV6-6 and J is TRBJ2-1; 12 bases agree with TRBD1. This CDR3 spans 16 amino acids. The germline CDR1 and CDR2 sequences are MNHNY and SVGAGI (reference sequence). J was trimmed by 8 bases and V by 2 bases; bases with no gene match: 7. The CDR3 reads CASSYNVGQGADEQFF. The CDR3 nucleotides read TGTGCCAGCAGTTACAACGTGGGACAGGGGGCTGATGAGCAGTTCTTC.

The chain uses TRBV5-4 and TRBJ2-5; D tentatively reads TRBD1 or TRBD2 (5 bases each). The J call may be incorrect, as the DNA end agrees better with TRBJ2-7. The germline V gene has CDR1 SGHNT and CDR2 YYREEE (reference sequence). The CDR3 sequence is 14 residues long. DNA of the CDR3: TGTGCCAGCAGCTTTGGGACGGTGAACTACGAGCAGTACTTC. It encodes CASSFGTVNYEQYF.

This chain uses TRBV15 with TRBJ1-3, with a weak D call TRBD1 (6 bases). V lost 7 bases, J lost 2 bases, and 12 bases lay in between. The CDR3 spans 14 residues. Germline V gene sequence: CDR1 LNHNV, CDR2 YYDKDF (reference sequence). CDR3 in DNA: TGTGCCACCACCCGGGGGGGGCCTGGAAACACCATATATTTT. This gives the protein CATTRGGPGNTIYF. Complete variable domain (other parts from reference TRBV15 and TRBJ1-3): DAMVIQNPRYQVTQFGKPVTLSCSQTLNHNVMYWYQQKSSQAPKLLFHYYDKDFNNEADTPDNFQSRRPNTSFCFLDIRSPGLGDTAMYLCATTRGGPGNTIYFGEGSWLTVV.

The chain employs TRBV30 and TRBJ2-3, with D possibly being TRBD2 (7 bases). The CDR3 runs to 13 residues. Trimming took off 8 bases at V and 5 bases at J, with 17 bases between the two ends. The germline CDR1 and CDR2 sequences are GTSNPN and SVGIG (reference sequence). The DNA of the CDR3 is TGTGCCCAAGACGGGGGGCGGCTAGATACGCAGTATTTT. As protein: CAQDGGRLDTQYF.

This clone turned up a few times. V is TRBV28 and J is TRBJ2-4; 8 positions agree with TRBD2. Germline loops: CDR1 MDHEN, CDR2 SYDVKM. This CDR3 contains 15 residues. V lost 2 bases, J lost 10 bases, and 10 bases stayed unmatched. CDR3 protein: CASSLSPGGPTIQYF. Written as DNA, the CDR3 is TGTGCCAGCAGTTTAAGTCCGGGAGGGCCAACTATTCAGTACTTC.

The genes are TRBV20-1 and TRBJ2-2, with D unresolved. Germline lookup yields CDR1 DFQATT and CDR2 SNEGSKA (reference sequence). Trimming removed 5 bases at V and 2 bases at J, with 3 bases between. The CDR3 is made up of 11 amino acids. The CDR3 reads CSALNTGELFF. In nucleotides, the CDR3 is TGCAGTGCTTTAAACACCGGGGAGCTGTTTTTT.

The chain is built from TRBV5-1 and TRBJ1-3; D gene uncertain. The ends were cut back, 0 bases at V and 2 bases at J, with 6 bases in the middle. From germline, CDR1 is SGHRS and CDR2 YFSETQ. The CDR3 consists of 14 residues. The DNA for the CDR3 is TGCGCCAGCAGCTTGGCCGAGGCTGGAAACACCATATATTTT. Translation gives CASSLAEAGNTIYF.

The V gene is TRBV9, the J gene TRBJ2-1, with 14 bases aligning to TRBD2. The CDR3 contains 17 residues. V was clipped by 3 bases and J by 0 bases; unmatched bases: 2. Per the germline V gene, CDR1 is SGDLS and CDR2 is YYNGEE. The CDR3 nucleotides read TGTGCCAGCAGCGCGGGGACTAGCGGGAGCTCCTACAATGAGCAGTTCTTC. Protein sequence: CASSAGTSGSSYNEQFF.

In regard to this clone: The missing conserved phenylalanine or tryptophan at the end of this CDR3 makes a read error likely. This CDR3 is CACSLQGSYEQYL. CDR3 in DNA: TGTGCCTGCAGCTTGCAGGGCTCCTACGAGCAGTACCTC. The J gene is TRBJ2-7, the V gene TRBV5-8; tentatively, D is TRBD1 (5 bases). Germline CDR1 is SGHTS and CDR2 is YDEGEE. The CDR3 covers 13 residues.

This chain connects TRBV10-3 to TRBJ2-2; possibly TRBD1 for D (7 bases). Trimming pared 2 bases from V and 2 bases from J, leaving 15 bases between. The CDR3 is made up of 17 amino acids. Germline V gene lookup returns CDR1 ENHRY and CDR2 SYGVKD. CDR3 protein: CAISEPRGTLNTGELFF. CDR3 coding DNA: TGTGCCATCAGTGAGCCCAGGGGGACTCTAAACACCGGGGAGCTGTTTTTT.